This T cell receptor beta chain was sequenced in a study of blood T cell repertoires in COVID-19. Study details: In each case, the material was cDNA or gDNA derived from T cells, B-cell-depleted T cells, or PBMCs.

The ends were cut back, 2 bases at V and 8 bases at J, with 6 bases in the middle. Germline CDR1 is LNHDA and CDR2 is SQIVND (reference sequence). This CDR3 spans 11 amino acids. This table comes from immunoSEQ multiplex PCR, and its TCRdb copy is limited to in-frame clones, with some not included. The sample consists of some 220,000 clones, 75% to 85% of them appearing once. The sequenced sample consisted of peripheral blood. The clonotype originates from a man aged 50-60 years with active or convalescent COVID-19. The genes are TRBV19 and TRBJ2-5; D is possibly TRBD1 (5 bases). DNA for the CDR3: TGTGCCAGTAGTATACAGGGAACCCAGTACTTC. It specifies CASSIQGTQYF.